The rows below give T cell receptor beta chains drawn from one sample of a study of cytomegalovirus exposure and HLA in healthy donors. Assay used: immunoSEQ multiplex PCR; TCRdb lists only in-frame clones, some missing. Of roughly 150,000 clones listed, roughly 78% were seen once; the top ten hold 6.5% to 8%. The sample consisted of PBMCs. These receptor sequences come from a middle-aged man in good health and CMV-seropositive. CDR3s include the opening cysteine and the closing phenylalanine or tryptophan. The D gene is left open where the match is weak. A clone size is listed for some rows: how often the clone was seen (once, few, many), or a class if it is expanded.

len	v_gene	j_gene	d_gene	abundance	CDR3aa	CDR3nt
16	TRBV18	TRBJ1-3	.	.	CASSPLAREAGNTIYF	TGTGCCAGCTCACCCCTCGCCAGGGAAGCTGGAAACACCATATATTTT
18	TRBV4-2	TRBJ2-7	TRBD2	.	CASSQGVLTSGTPYEQYF	TGTGCCAGCAGCCAAGGGGTCCTGACTAGCGGGACCCCCTACGAGCAGTACTTC
13	TRBV6-5	TRBJ2-7	.	.	CASSGTPSYEQYF	TGTGCCAGCAGTGGGACACCATCCTACGAGCAGTACTTC
14	TRBV7-8	TRBJ2-7	TRBD2	.	CASSPLAGIYEQYF	TGTGCCAGCAGCCCATTAGCGGGAATCTACGAGCAGTACTTC
13	TRBV6-1	TRBJ1-4	TRBD1	.	CASGQGRNEKLFF	TGTGCCAGCGGACAGGGGAGAAATGAAAAACTGTTTTTT
11	TRBV6-1	TRBJ2-7	.	.	CASTSVYEQYF	TGTGCCAGCACATCGGTCTACGAGCAGTACTTC
15	TRBV27	TRBJ2-1	TRBD2	once	CASSAGTSSYNEQFF	TGTGCCAGCAGTGCCGGGACTAGCAGTTACAATGAGCAGTTCTTC
15	TRBV6-5	TRBJ2-3	TRBD1	.	CASSYSGQGADTQYF	TGTGCCAGCAGTTACTCGGGACAGGGAGCAGATACGCAGTATTTT
10	TRBV20-1	TRBJ2-5	.	.	CSARQETQYF	TGCAGTGCTCGTCAAGAGACCCAGTACTTC
13	TRBV5-4	TRBJ2-7	.	few	CASSLEEAREAIF	TGTGCCAGCAGCTTGGAAGAGGCTCGGGAAGCCATCTTC
14	TRBV19	TRBJ1-1	.	few	CASKNPGLPGEAFF	TGTGCCAGTAAAAACCCCGGTTTACCTGGTGAAGCTTTCTTT
14	TRBV18	TRBJ2-7	.	.	CASSPPVGPGEQYF	TGTGCCAGCTCACCACCTGTCGGCCCGGGGGAGCAGTACTTC
14	TRBV10-1	TRBJ2-2	.	.	CASSVETGTGELFF	TGCGCCAGCAGTGTGGAGACCGGCACCGGGGAGCTGTTTTTT
16	TRBV7-2	TRBJ2-2	.	.	CASSLSGGPFTRELFF	TGTGCCAGCAGCTTATCAGGGGGGCCGTTCACCCGGGAGCTGTTTTTT
14	TRBV4-1	TRBJ1-6	.	.	CASSQRGKNSPLHF	TGCGCCAGCAGCCAACGAGGGAAGAATTCACCCCTCCACTTT
16	TRBV28	TRBJ2-3	.	.	CASSFLGAGSGDTQYF	TGTGCCAGCAGTTTTTTAGGGGCGGGATCTGGGGATACGCAGTATTTT
15	TRBV29-1	TRBJ1-1	.	.	CSVTGRTGTHTEAFF	TGCAGCGTCACCGGGAGGACGGGGACCCACACTGAAGCTTTCTTT
14	TRBV5-1	TRBJ2-1	.	.	CASSLEVSGNEQFF	TGCGCCAGCAGCTTGGAAGTGTCGGGGAATGAGCAGTTCTTC
15	TRBV30	TRBJ1-5	TRBD1	.	CAWSASHRGGPPQHF	TGTGCCTGGAGTGCCTCCCACAGGGGGGGTCCGCCCCAGCATTTT
16	TRBV4-2	TRBJ2-7	TRBD2	once	CASSPRTSGTTYEQYF	TGTGCCAGCAGCCCGCGGACTAGCGGGACGACCTACGAGCAGTACTTC
14	TRBV19	TRBJ2-7	TRBD1	.	CASSIRDSPYEQYF	TGTGCCAGTAGTATCCGGGACAGCCCCTACGAGCAGTACTTC
15	TRBV19	TRBJ1-4	TRBD1	.	CASSMRTGGNEKLFF	TGTGCCAGTAGTATGCGGACAGGGGGAAATGAAAAACTGTTTTTT
13	TRBV7-2	TRBJ1-2	.	once	CASSPVTGFGYTF	TGTGCCAGCAGCCCAGTCACGGGATTCGGCTACACCTTC
13	TRBV6-1	TRBJ1-2	TRBD1	few	CASSRNRGYGYTF	TGTGCCAGCAGCCGTAACAGGGGCTATGGCTACACCTTC
16	TRBV12-2	TRBJ1-4	.	.	CASRLALGQGSEKLFF	TGTGCAAGTCGCTTAGCGCTGGGGCAGGGAAGCGAAAAACTGTTTTTT
15	TRBV7-9	TRBJ1-1	TRBD1	few	CASSSVRQGNTEAFF	TGTGCCAGCAGCTCCGTCCGACAGGGGAACACTGAAGCTTTCTTT
12	TRBV5-4	TRBJ1-2	.	.	CASSLVSVGYTF	TGTGCCAGCAGCTTGGTATCAGTCGGCTACACCTTC
17	TRBV9	TRBJ1-3	TRBD1	.	CASSVRPQGNSGNTIYF	TGTGCCAGCAGCGTAAGACCACAGGGGAACTCTGGAAACACCATATATTTT
13	TRBV10-3	TRBJ1-6	.	.	CAISESNGSPLHF	TGTGCCATCAGTGAGTCGAACGGTTCTCCCCTCCACTTT
12	TRBV29-1	TRBJ1-2	TRBD1	once	CSAGQGDYGYTF	TGCAGCGCCGGACAGGGAGACTATGGCTACACCTTC
13	TRBV27	TRBJ1-2	.	.	CASSSQGFNGYTF	TGTGCCAGCAGTTCTCAGGGGTTTAATGGCTACACCTTC
14	TRBV29-1	TRBJ1-1	.	.	CSVEDLTGSTEAFF	TGCAGCGTTGAAGATCTGACCGGGTCGACTGAAGCTTTCTTT
14	TRBV19	TRBJ1-1	.	.	CASSSGGQGTEAFF	TGTGCCAGTTCCTCCGGGGGGCAGGGAACTGAAGCTTTCTTT
14	TRBV7-9	TRBJ2-7	.	once	CASSLWADTYEQYF	TGTGCCAGCAGCTTATGGGCGGACACCTACGAGCAGTACTTC
16	TRBV2	TRBJ1-3	.	.	CASSALHTGNGNTIYF	TGTGCCAGCAGTGCCCTACACACAGGGAATGGAAACACCATATATTTT
16	TRBV29-1	TRBJ2-7	TRBD2	.	CSVRHFGGGPPDEQYF	TGCAGCGTTCGGCACTTCGGGGGAGGGCCTCCGGACGAGCAGTACTTC
14	TRBV2	TRBJ2-3	TRBD2	.	CASSGTSGAATQYF	TGTGCCAGCAGTGGGACTAGCGGGGCCGCTACGCAGTATTTT
13	TRBV5-1	TRBJ1-2	TRBD1	.	CASSIGTGNGYTF	TGCGCCAGCAGCATTGGGACAGGGAACGGCTACACCTTC
18	TRBV7-9	TRBJ2-2	.	.	CASSLSGTLGTNTGELFF	TGTGCCAGCAGCTTATCAGGGACATTGGGGACGAACACCGGGGAGCTGTTTTTT
14	TRBV19	TRBJ1-2	TRBD1	.	CASSMRDRRRGYTF	TGTGCCAGTAGTATGAGGGACAGGAGACGTGGCTACACCTTC
15	TRBV6-1	TRBJ1-1	TRBD1	.	CASSDLGQGNTEAFF	TGTGCCAGCAGTGATCTCGGACAGGGGAACACTGAAGCTTTCTTT
14	TRBV5-1	TRBJ2-7	TRBD1	.	CASSSQGDSYEQYF	TGCGCCAGCAGCTCACAGGGGGATTCCTACGAGCAGTACTTC
13	TRBV19	TRBJ1-5	.	.	CASSIRVDQPQHF	TGTGCCAGTAGTATCAGGGTGGATCAGCCCCAGCATTTT
15	TRBV19	TRBJ2-7	TRBD2	.	CASSIEPSGSYEQYF	TGTGCCAGTAGTATAGAGCCTAGCGGCTCCTACGAGCAGTACTTC
16	TRBV18	TRBJ1-2	.	few	CASSLSVHLANYGYTF	TGTGCCAGCTCACTTTCGGTTCATCTTGCCAACTATGGCTACACCTTC
14	TRBV7-2	TRBJ1-3	.	.	CASSLVYSGNTIYF	TGTGCCAGCAGCTTAGTGTACTCTGGAAACACCATATATTTT
13	TRBV11-2	TRBJ2-7	TRBD1	.	CASSSGTVYEQYF	TGTGCCAGCAGCTCCGGGACAGTCTACGAGCAGTACTTC
16	TRBV4-1	TRBJ2-7	.	once	CASSQDPGELSYEQYF	TGCGCCAGCAGCCAAGATCCGGGGGAACTTTCTTACGAGCAGTACTTC